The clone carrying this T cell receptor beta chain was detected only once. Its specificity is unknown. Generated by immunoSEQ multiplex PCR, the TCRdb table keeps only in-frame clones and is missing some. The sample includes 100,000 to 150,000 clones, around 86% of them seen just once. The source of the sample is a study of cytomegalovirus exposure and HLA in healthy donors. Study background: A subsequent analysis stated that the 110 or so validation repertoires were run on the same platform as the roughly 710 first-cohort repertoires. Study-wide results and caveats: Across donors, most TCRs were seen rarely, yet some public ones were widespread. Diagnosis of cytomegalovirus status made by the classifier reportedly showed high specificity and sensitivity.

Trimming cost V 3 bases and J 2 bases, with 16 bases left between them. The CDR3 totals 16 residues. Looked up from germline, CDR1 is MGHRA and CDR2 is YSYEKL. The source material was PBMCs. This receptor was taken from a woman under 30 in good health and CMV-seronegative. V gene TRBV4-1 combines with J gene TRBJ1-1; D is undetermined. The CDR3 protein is CASSQVTGPENTEAFF. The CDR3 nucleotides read TGCGCCAGCAGCCAGGTTACGGGTCCTGAAAACACTGAAGCTTTCTTT.